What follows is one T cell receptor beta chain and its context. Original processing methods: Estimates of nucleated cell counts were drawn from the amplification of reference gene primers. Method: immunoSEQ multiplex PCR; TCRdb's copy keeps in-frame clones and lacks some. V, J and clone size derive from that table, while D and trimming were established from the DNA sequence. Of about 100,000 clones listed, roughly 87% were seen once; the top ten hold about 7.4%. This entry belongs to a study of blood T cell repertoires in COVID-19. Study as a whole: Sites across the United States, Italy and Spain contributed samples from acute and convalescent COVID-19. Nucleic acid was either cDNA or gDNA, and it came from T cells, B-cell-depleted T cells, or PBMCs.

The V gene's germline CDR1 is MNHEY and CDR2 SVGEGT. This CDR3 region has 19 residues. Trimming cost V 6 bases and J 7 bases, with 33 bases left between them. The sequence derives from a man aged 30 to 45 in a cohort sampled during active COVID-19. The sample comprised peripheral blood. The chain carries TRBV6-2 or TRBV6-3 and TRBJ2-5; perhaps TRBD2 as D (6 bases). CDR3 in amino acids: CASSLVRGVRGRDEGTQYF. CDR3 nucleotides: TGTGCCAGCAGCCTCGTACGGGGCGTGAGAGGGCGGGACGAGGGGACCCAGTACTTC.